The present T cell receptor beta chain was sequenced within a study of metastatic and nonmetastatic thyroid tumors. The CDR3 runs to 14 residues. CDR1 is LNHDA, CDR2 SQIVND, per germline (reference sequence). The ends were cut back, 2 bases at V and 3 bases at J, with 10 bases in the middle. Treatment of any kind had been given to no patient before thyroid surgery. The sample holds many counts of this clone. How the authors handled the data: The distant-metastasis classifier for papillary thyroid cancer was built from CDR3 differences across clinicopathological groups. TCRdb reassembled clones from the PCR reads with MiXCR. For this entry, the V and J calls and clone size follow TCRdb and not the study's own pipeline. The table has under 35,000 clones, approximately 29% seen once.

Sequenced material: blood. The TCR originated in a female donor with papillary thyroid cancer or a benign thyroid nodule (not recorded which). Some clones in this sample may be carry-over from other donors' samples. V and J are TRBV19 and TRBJ1-1, with no clear D. The CDR3 DNA sequence: TGTGCCAGTAGTATATTGGCGGTTGACACTGAAGCTTTCTTT. This sequence encodes CASSILAVDTEAFF.